One and the same sample provided the 24 T cell receptor beta chains below, sequenced in a study of cytomegalovirus exposure and HLA in healthy donors. Researchers ran the PCR with 60 Vbeta and 13 Jbeta primers. The method was immunoSEQ multiplex PCR; TCRdb's version includes in-frame clones alone and lacks a portion of them. Among some 150,000 clones listed, roughly four fifths were seen once. The material sequenced was PBMCs. These receptors came from a woman aged 30 to 39 in good health and CMV-seropositive.

V is TRBV4-3 and J is TRBJ2-5, with 9 nucleotides matching TRBD1. V shed 6 bases and J 5 bases; nucleotides not matched to a gene: 13. Germline CDR1 reads LGHNA; CDR2 reads YSLEER. This CDR3 contains 16 residues. Here the CDR3 reads CASSLIRGQGAETQYF. As DNA, the CDR3 is TGCGCCAGCAGTCTTATACGGGGACAGGGAGCGGAGACCCAGTACTTC.

This sequence joins TRBV5-3 and TRBJ2-6, with 8 bases matching TRBD1. TRBV5-3 is designated an ORF whose function remains uncertain. V gave up 4 bases and J gave up 0 bases; unmatched junction bases: 12. There are 19 residues in the CDR3. The DNA of the CDR3 is TGTGCCAGAAGCCCGAAGAGACAGGGGCCCATCTCTGGGGCCAACGTCCTGACTTTC. Its translation is CARSPKRQGPISGANVLTF.

The V and J genes are TRBV7-9 and TRBJ1-5; D unclear. Germline assignment: CDR1 SEHNR and CDR2 FQNEAQ (reference sequence). The CDR3 is 13 residues long. V dropped 4 bases and J dropped 11 bases, with 15 bases sitting between them. CDR3 DNA: TGTGCCAGCAGCTCACCCGGAGGCAGGACCCAGCATTTT. As protein: CASSSPGGRTQHF.

This clone was counted between two and nine times. The chain uses TRBV5-1 and TRBJ1-2; 8 bases are shared with TRBD1. The junction had 13 bases not matched to a gene; V was cut back by 4 bases and J by 8 bases. The CDR3 sequence is 15 residues long. The V gene's germline CDR1 is SGHRS and CDR2 YFSETQ. CDR3 in DNA: TGCGCCAGCAGCCCGAGGGACAGGCGGTATGGGGGCTACACCTTC. Translating it yields CASSPRDRRYGGYTF. Together with reference TRBV5-1 and TRBJ1-2, the CDR3 gives the full variable domain: KAGVTQTPRYLIKTRGQQVTLSCSPISGHRSVSWYQQTPGQGLQFLFEYFSETQRNKGNFPGRFSGRQFSNSRSEMNVSTLELGDSALYLCASSPRDRRYGGYTFGSGTRLTVV.

The rearrangement links TRBV4-1 to TRBJ1-5, with 8 bases lining up with TRBD1. This CDR3 has 16 amino acids. CDR1 and CDR2 from the germline V gene are MGHRA and YSYEKL. Trimming at V came to 1 base and at J to 2 bases, leaving 4 bases not matched to a gene. As DNA, the CDR3 is TGCGCCAGCAGCCAAGGGAACAGGGGGGGCAATCAGCCCCAGCATTTT. It translates to CASSQGNRGGNQPQHF.

The V gene is TRBV7-2, the J gene TRBJ1-1, with unresolved D. Germline assignment: CDR1 SGHTA and CDR2 FQGNSA. This CDR3 comprises 14 residues. Trimming cost V 5 bases and J 3 bases, with 13 bases left between them. The CDR3 DNA reads TGTGCCAGCAGCCCGGGGAAATGGGACACTGAAGCTTTCTTT. This sequence encodes CASSPGKWDTEAFF. Supplemented by reference TRBV7-2 and TRBJ1-1, the full variable domain reads GAGVSQSPSNKVTEKGKDVELRCDPISGHTALYWYRQSLGQGLEFLIYFQGNSAPDKSGLPSDRFSAERTGGSVSTLTIQRTQQEDSAVYLCASSPGKWDTEAFFGQGTRLTVV.

V usage is TRBV4-1 and J usage is TRBJ1-5, with D possibly matching TRBD1 (5 bases). From germline, CDR1 is MGHRA and CDR2 YSYEKL. This CDR3 contains 17 residues. The V end was cut by 1 base, the J end by 2 bases, with 15 bases between. CDR3 coding DNA: TGCGCCAGCAGCCAAGGATGGGGAATGGGGCGCAATCAGCCCCAGCATTTT. Protein product: CASSQGWGMGRNQPQHF.

The chain joins TRBV9 to TRBJ2-7, with D hard to call. This CDR3 has 13 residues. V dropped 4 bases and J dropped 3 bases, with 11 bases sitting between them. Germline V gene data show CDR1 as SGDLS and CDR2 as YYNGEE. The CDR3 spells CASSLHQDYEQYF. The DNA for the CDR3 is TGTGCCAGCAGCCTCCATCAGGACTACGAGCAGTACTTC.

This clone was picked up one time. The rearrangement uses TRBV6-5 and TRBJ1-1; D ambiguous. Trimming shortened V by 6 bases and J by 0 bases, and 14 bases separated the two germline ends. The V gene's germline CDR1 is MNHEY and CDR2 SVGAGI. The CDR3 is 15 amino acids. The CDR3, as DNA: TGTGCCAGCAGCACCGACCAGGTCATGAACACTGAAGCTTTCTTT. Its protein product is CASSTDQVMNTEAFF.

With respect to this clone: A junction boundary mismatches the germline segment, possibly from a read error. This sequence joins TRBV5-1 and TRBJ1-6; D perhaps matches TRBD1 (6 bases). Per the germline V gene, CDR1 is SGHRS and CDR2 is YFSETQ. CDR3 length equals 14 residues. The CDR3, as DNA: TGCGTCAGCAGCTTGCAGGGGCCCGGTTCACCCCTCCACTTT. Its protein product is CVSSLQGPGSPLHF.

The J gene is TRBJ2-1, the V gene TRBV19; no clear D gene. Per germline, CDR1 LNHDA and CDR2 SQIVND (reference sequence). CDR3 length: 14 residues. V lost 4 bases and J 15 bases, leaving 22 bases between the germline ends. The CDR3 coding sequence is TGTGCCAGTAGTACCCCTGCCCCTGACGCGGCTAGGTTCTTC. The encoded protein is CASSTPAPDAARFF.

As to this clone: A much more abundant neighbour one base away suggests this may be a read error. V gene TRBV4-1 combines with J gene TRBJ1-1; maybe TRBD1 (5 bases). This CDR3 is built from 13 residues. Germline CDR1 is MGHRA and CDR2 is YSYEKL. V was pared by 0 bases and J by 3 bases, with 5 bases between. The CDR3 loop reads CASSQDRDTEAFF. DNA of the CDR3: TGCGCCAGCAGCCAAGACAGGGACACTGAAGCTTTCTTT.

The genes are TRBV6-5 and TRBJ1-4; D is uncertain. Germline V gene data show CDR1 as MNHEY and CDR2 as SVGAGI. V gave up 6 bases and J gave up 6 bases, with 14 bases separating them. The CDR3 runs 14 residues. CDR3 region: CASRPSVGDEKLFF. The CDR3 DNA reads TGTGCCAGCAGACCGTCCGTGGGAGATGAAAAACTGTTTTTT.

The chain is built from TRBV4-1 and TRBJ2-1, with 8 nucleotides matching TRBD1. Per germline, CDR1 MGHRA and CDR2 YSYEKL. The CDR3 spans 16 residues. Trimming at V came to 1 base and at J to 5 bases, leaving 7 bases not matched to a gene. The CDR3 here is CASSQVADRENNEQFF. The CDR3 nucleotides read TGCGCCAGCAGCCAAGTTGCGGACAGGGAGAACAATGAGCAGTTCTTC.

CDR3: CASSVGTHTEAFF. The CDR3 nucleotides read TGTGCCAGCAGCGTAGGGACACACACTGAAGCTTTCTTT. The chain employs TRBV11-2 and TRBJ1-1; D might be TRBD1 (6 bases). Deletions cut 5 bases from V and 3 bases from J, with 10 bases between. The germline V gene encodes CDR1 SGHAT and CDR2 FQNNGV. The CDR3 sequence is 13 residues long.

This chain uses TRBV4-3 with TRBJ2-1, with TRBD1 as a possible D gene (5 bases). The germline V gene encodes CDR1 LGHNA and CDR2 YSLEER. This CDR3 comprises 18 residues. The germline V and J ends were trimmed by 0 bases and 0 bases, with 15 bases remaining between them. CDR3 sequence: CASSQDGAGGSSYNEQFF. CDR3 DNA: TGCGCCAGCAGCCAAGATGGGGCTGGCGGAAGCTCCTACAATGAGCAGTTCTTC.

The rearrangement joins TRBV6-1 to TRBJ1-5; 7 bases line up with TRBD1. V lost 6 bases, J lost 6 bases, and 8 bases stayed unmatched. Germline V lookup: CDR1 MNHNS, CDR2 SASEGT. The CDR3 runs to 14 residues. CDR3 DNA: TGTGCCAGCAGCAGCAGGGGGTCGGCTCAGCCCCAGCATTTT. It specifies CASSSRGSAQPQHF.

The V and J genes are TRBV4-1 and TRBJ1-1; 9 nucleotides agree with TRBD1. The germline CDR1 and CDR2 sequences are MGHRA and YSYEKL. Trimming at V came to 3 bases and at J to 0 bases, leaving 5 bases not matched to a gene. This CDR3 spans 16 amino acids. The CDR3 region is CASSQGTGFMNTEAFF. In nucleotides, the CDR3 is TGCGCCAGCAGCCAGGGGACAGGGTTCATGAACACTGAAGCTTTCTTT.

The rearrangement uses TRBV6-1 and TRBJ1-2, with D tentatively TRBD1 (5 bases). With 0 bases removed from V and 2 bases from J, the gap between germline ends came to 13 bases. CDR1 is MNHNS, CDR2 SASEGT, per germline. The CDR3 runs 16 residues. The CDR3 is CASSEAQGVGNYGYTF. CDR3 sequence (DNA): TGTGCCAGCAGTGAAGCCCAGGGTGTAGGGAACTATGGCTACACCTTC.

V gene TRBV5-4 combines with J gene TRBJ2-3; 10 bases line up with TRBD2. Germline values: CDR1 SGHNT, CDR2 YYREEE (reference sequence). The CDR3 extends over 17 amino acids. Unmatched junction bases numbered 12, after V lost 6 bases and J lost 2 bases. The CDR3, as DNA: TGTGCCAGCACCACACAAGCGCTAGCGGGGGTCACAGATACGCAGTATTTT. Its protein is CASTTQALAGVTDTQYF.

The chain recombines TRBV27 with TRBJ2-2; TRBD1 matches at 12 bases. The V segment lost 5 bases and the J segment 6 bases; nucleotides outside the gene matches: 7. The CDR3 is 16 amino acids. The germline V gene encodes CDR1 MNHEY and CDR2 SMNVEV (reference sequence). The CDR3 sequence is CASSDRDRGRPGELFF. The CDR3 bases are TGTGCCAGCAGTGACCGGGACAGGGGGCGCCCCGGGGAGCTGTTTTTT.

The chain joins TRBV9 to TRBJ2-2; 9 positions agree with TRBD2. V shed 5 bases and J 8 bases; nucleotides not matched to a gene: 10. Germline V lookup: CDR1 SGDLS, CDR2 YYNGEE. The CDR3 consists of 15 residues. In DNA form, the CDR3 reads TGTGCCAGCAGTGGCAGCGGGGGGAACGGAGGGGAGCTGTTTTTT. Amino acids: CASSGSGGNGGELFF. Supplemented by reference TRBV9 and TRBJ2-2, the full variable domain reads DSGVTQTPKHLITATGQRVTLRCSPRSGDLSVYWYQQSLDQGLQFLIQYYNGEERAKGNILERFSAQQFPDLHSELNLSSLELGDSALYFCASSGSGGNGGELFFGEGSRLTVL.

CDR3 in amino acids: CASSFGQVGAKNIQYF. The CDR3 region has the DNA TGTGCCAGCAGCTTCGGACAGGTTGGAGCCAAAAACATTCAGTACTTC. The chain employs TRBV5-4 and TRBJ2-4, with 7 bases fitting TRBD1. The V segment lost 2 bases and the J segment 0 bases; nucleotides outside the gene matches: 5. CDR1 is SGHNT and CDR2 is YYREEE in the germline V gene (reference sequence). The CDR3 is made up of 16 amino acids.

As concerns this clone: Other DNA sequences in the same sample also yield this CDR3. The genes are TRBV6-5 and TRBJ1-2, with D tentatively TRBD1 (6 bases). Trimming took 0 bases from V and 2 from J, leaving 10 bases between them. The germline V gene encodes CDR1 MNHEY and CDR2 SVGAGI. This CDR3 has 15 amino acids. The CDR3 loop is CASSYSGQGNYGYTF. In nucleotides, the CDR3 is TGTGCCAGCAGTTACTCGGGTCAGGGGAACTATGGCTACACCTTC.